The next 18 T cell receptor beta chains were all read from a single sample in a study of response to subunit inactivated influenza vaccine. MiXCR, applied by TCRdb to the RT-PCR reads, yields one record per CDR3 protein. The sample includes fewer than 250,000 distinct CDR3 sequences, 13% to 15% of them seen just once. The sequencing here drew on CD8+ T cells sorted from PBMCs, taken around 5 days after vaccination. Receptors originate from a man aged 50-59 years who received an inactivated influenza vaccine.

This clonotype was observed a few times. The rearrangement uses TRBV9 and TRBJ2-2, with 7 bases identical to TRBD2. From germline, CDR1 is SGDLS and CDR2 YYNGEE. The CDR3 length is 15 residues. After removal of 3 bases from V and 4 bases from J, the junction contained 6 bases not matched to a gene. The CDR3 is CASSGGGSSTGELFF. The CDR3 DNA follows: TGTGCCAGCAGCGGGGGGGGAAGTTCCACCGGGGAGCTGTTTTTT.

This chain uses TRBV7-9 with TRBJ1-4, with 7 bases fitting TRBD1. Trimming cost V 4 bases and J 8 bases; bases outside gene matches: 10. Germline V lookup: CDR1 SEHNR, CDR2 FQNEAQ (reference sequence). The CDR3 sequence is 15 residues long. The CDR3 loop is CASSSTLLDREKLFF. The CDR3 DNA is TGTGCCAGCAGCTCCACCCTTTTGGACAGGGAAAAACTGTTTTTT.

The chain has TRBV29-1 and TRBJ2-7, with D perhaps TRBD1 (6 bases). V lost 6 bases to trimming and J lost 3 bases, with 9 bases between them. CDR1 is SQVTM, CDR2 ANQGSEA, per germline. This CDR3 contains 11 residues. In DNA form, the CDR3 reads TGCAGCGTCCGGGACATCTACGAGCAGTACTTC. It specifies CSVRDIYEQYF.

The V gene is TRBV6-1, the J gene TRBJ2-2; 9 bases align to TRBD1. CDR1 and CDR2 (germline): MNHNS, SASEGT. V gave up 4 bases and J gave up 5 bases; unmatched junction bases: 5. The CDR3 spans 15 residues. Written as DNA, the CDR3 is TGTGCCAGCAGTGGCCCGACAGGGGGGACCGGGGAGCTGTTTTTT. Translating it yields CASSGPTGGTGELFF.

This clonotype was seen only a few times. This chain joins TRBV4-2 and TRBJ1-2, with 10 nucleotides matching TRBD1. The CDR3 runs to 17 residues. Trimming at V came to 2 bases and at J to 3 bases, leaving 9 bases not matched to a gene. CDR1 LGHNA and CDR2 YNFKEQ come from the germline V gene. The chain's CDR3 is CASSQPGTGDLDYGYTF. In nucleotides, the CDR3 is TGTGCCAGCAGCCAACCTGGGACAGGGGATTTAGACTATGGCTACACCTTC.

The sample holds a few counts of this clonotype. The chain recombines TRBV6-2 or TRBV6-3 with TRBJ2-2; 9 bases match TRBD2. Per the germline V gene, CDR1 is MNHEY and CDR2 is SVGEGT. This CDR3 has 19 residues. Trimming cost V 0 bases and J 1 base; bases outside gene matches: 9. The CDR3 nucleotides are TGTGCCAGCAGTTACTCGTTCGAGCGGGGGGCCCAGAACACCGGGGAGCTGTTTTTT. Its translation: CASSYSFERGAQNTGELFF.

The V and J genes are TRBV11-2 and TRBJ2-7; 9 nucleotides line up with TRBD2. The CDR3 is made up of 14 amino acids. The J segment lost 7 bases and the V segment lost 5 bases, leaving 9 bases of the junction unmatched. The germline CDR1 and CDR2 sequences are SGHAT and FQNNGV. The CDR3 sequence: CASSPGPTSGEQYF. The DNA of the CDR3 is TGTGCCAGCAGCCCGGGACCAACTAGCGGGGAGCAGTACTTC.

This clonotype was seen at least ten times. In nucleotides, the CDR3 is TGTGCCAGCAGTTTAGGTGTGACCCTACAGCCCCAGCATTTT. It encodes CASSLGVTLQPQHF. This chain joins TRBV28 and TRBJ1-5; D ambiguous. Germline V CDR1 and CDR2: MDHEN, SYDVKM. Deletions cut 2 bases from V and 7 bases from J, with 12 bases between. The CDR3 is 14 amino acids.

In this sample, this clonotype turned up many times. The rearrangement uses TRBV2 and TRBJ1-1; D may be TRBD1 (6 bases). This CDR3 region has 11 residues. Deletions cut 7 bases from V and 11 bases from J, with 14 bases between. Germline V gene data show CDR1 as SNHLY and CDR2 as FYNNEI. CDR3: CASNRRGAAFF. CDR3 bases: TGTGCCAGCAACCGTCGGGGGGCGGCTTTCTTT. The variable domain in full, with the rest retrieved from reference TRBV2 and TRBJ1-1, is EPEVTQTPSHQVTQMGQEVILRCVPISNHLYFYWYRQILGQKVEFLVSFYNNEISEKSEIFDDQFSVERPDGSNFTLKIRSTKLEDSAMYFCASNRRGAAFFGQGTRLTVV.

This clonotype appeared many times. The chain joins TRBV5-1 to TRBJ2-1; D gene ambiguous. From germline, CDR1 is SGHRS and CDR2 YFSETQ. The V end was cut by 7 bases, the J end by 2 bases, with 22 bases between. This CDR3 comprises 17 residues. CDR3 sequence: CASEGWGPGGTYNEQFF. CDR3 nucleotides: TGCGCCAGCGAAGGCTGGGGTCCTGGTGGGACCTACAATGAGCAGTTCTTC.

V usage is TRBV6-1 and J usage is TRBJ2-1; D uncertain. Germline V lookup: CDR1 MNHNS, CDR2 SASEGT. The V gene lost 3 bases and the J gene lost 5 bases, with 11 bases spanning the gap. The CDR3 totals 14 residues. The CDR3 region has the DNA TGTGCCAGCAGTGAGTCGCTTCCGGACAATGAGCAGTTCTTC. Protein product: CASSESLPDNEQFF.

This clonotype has only a few counts. The V call is TRBV25-1, the J call TRBJ2-1; the match to TRBD2 covers 8 bases. V dropped 4 bases and J dropped 4; count of bases not matched to a gene: 9. Germline V gives CDR1 MGHDK, CDR2 SYGVNS. The CDR3 runs to 16 residues. CDR3 in DNA: TGTGCCAGCAGTGGACTAGCGAGATCCCCTTACAATGAGCAGTTCTTC. This sequence encodes CASSGLARSPYNEQFF.

The CDR3: CASSYPSDGYTF. The CDR3 nucleotides are TGTGCCAGCAGTTACCCCTCGGATGGCTACACCTTC. V and J are TRBV6-2 or TRBV6-3 and TRBJ1-2; no clear D gene. This CDR3 has 12 residues. Germline loops: CDR1 MNHEY, CDR2 SVGEGT. The V and J ends lost 2 bases and 6 bases respectively, with 7 bases between them.

The rearrangement uses TRBV15 and TRBJ2-7, with D possibly being TRBD2 (6 bases). V dropped 4 bases and J dropped 4 bases, with 20 bases sitting between them. This CDR3 has 16 residues. Germline CDR1 LNHNV, CDR2 YYDKDF (reference sequence). CDR3 in amino acids: CATSNPPGVEGYEQYF. The CDR3 DNA follows: TGTGCCACCAGCAACCCCCCGGGGGTCGAAGGGTACGAGCAGTACTTC.

This clonotype has a handful of counts. This sequence joins TRBV9 and TRBJ2-3; D is tentatively TRBD1 or TRBD2 (5 bases each). Trimming cost V 3 bases and J 0 bases, with 14 bases left between them. The CDR3 is 16 amino acids. The germline CDR1 and CDR2 sequences are SGDLS and YYNGEE. CDR3 region: CASSGQSRGSTDTQYF. CDR3 coding DNA: TGTGCCAGCAGCGGACAGTCGAGAGGGAGCACAGATACGCAGTATTTT.

This chain links TRBV29-1 with TRBJ2-2; D not certain. The CDR3 consists of 11 residues. The germline V gene has CDR1 SQVTM and CDR2 ANQGSEA. Trimming shortened V by 2 bases and J by 2 bases, and 0 bases separated the two germline ends. The CDR3 loop reads CSVENTGELFF. In nucleotides, the CDR3 is TGCAGCGTTGAAAACACCGGGGAGCTGTTTTTT.

This clonotype was observed many times. The gene calls are TRBV3-1 and TRBJ2-3, with a tentative D call TRBD2 (7 bases). V shed 0 bases and J shed 10 bases, with 17 bases lying between them. CDR1 LGHDT and CDR2 YNNKEL come from the germline V gene (reference sequence). The CDR3 is 15 amino acids. The CDR3 loop is CASSQDLGGARPQYF. The CDR3 bases are TGTGCCAGCAGCCAAGATCTAGGGGGGGCTCGTCCGCAGTATTTT.

This clonotype was recorded many times. One junction end disagrees with the germline gene, perhaps due to a read error. The genes are TRBV10-3 and TRBJ1-6, with 7 bases that match TRBD1. In germline, CDR1 is ENHRY, CDR2 SYGVKD. CDR3 length equals 15 residues. This CDR3 reads CATSDRVDRNSPLHF. The CDR3 DNA is TGTGCCACCAGTGACAGGGTAGATCGGAATTCACCCCTCCACTTT.